The 23 T cell receptor beta chains below all came from one sample that was sequenced in a study of beta chain features in type 1 diabetes. Study conclusions and caveats: Moderate but significant shortening of TCRB CDR3s was recorded in all four CD4+ subsets from Type 1 diabetes patients.

For these receptors, no antigen is known. Since all of the isolated RNA was reverse transcribed, expressed TCRB transcripts were what got sequenced. Some clones are missing from TCRdb's copy, which holds only in-frame ones; the method was immunoSEQ multiplex PCR. The sample includes about 230,000 clones, 16% seen only once; the top ten take about 0.08%. The sample was naive CD4+ T cells from blood. The receptors here all came from a man aged 30-40 years with type 1 diabetes.

CDR3 region: CASSGRGNQETQYF. The DNA of the CDR3 is TGTGCCAGCAGCGGCAGAGGGAACCAAGAGACCCAGTACTTC. The chain couples TRBV9 to TRBJ2-5; tentative D call: TRBD2 (5 bases). The CDR3 is 14 amino acids. V was trimmed by 3 bases and J by 0 bases, leaving 9 bases between them. From germline, CDR1 is SGDLS and CDR2 YYNGEE.

The V call is TRBV18, the J call TRBJ1-1; D is possibly TRBD1 (6 bases). Germline V gene data show CDR1 as KGHSH and CDR2 as LQKENI. Trimming pared 6 bases from V and 4 bases from J, leaving 15 bases between. This CDR3 contains 14 residues. This CDR3 reads CASSQGQRGTEAFF. The DNA of the CDR3 is TGTGCCAGCTCTCAGGGGCAGCGGGGCACTGAAGCTTTCTTT.

This clone has just a few counts. The rearrangement links TRBV23-1 to TRBJ1-5; 11 bases map to TRBD1. TRBV23-1 qualifies as an ORF whose function is uncertain. The CDR3 runs to 17 residues. V trimming: 2 bases; J trimming: 5 bases; junction bases outside the gene matches: 8. Here the CDR3 DNA reads TGCGCCAGCAGTCAAACCTGGACAGGGGGCTACCATCAGCCCCAGCATTTT. This codes for CASSQTWTGGYHQPQHF.

The chain uses TRBV4-3 and TRBJ2-3, with TRBD2 matching 8 bases. The V and J ends lost 0 bases and 6 bases, in that order; junction bases with no gene match: 14. Germline lookup yields CDR1 LGHNA and CDR2 YSLEER. This CDR3 region has 18 residues. CDR3 loop: CASSQEPHIAGGGDTQYF. For the CDR3, the DNA is TGCGCCAGCAGCCAAGAGCCACATATTGCGGGAGGAGGGGATACGCAGTATTTT.

This clone was detected only a few times. The chain links TRBV10-3 to TRBJ2-1; TRBD2 matches at 13 bases. In germline, CDR1 is ENHRY, CDR2 SYGVKD. V shed 10 bases, J shed 7 bases, and the junction held 10 bases outside the gene matches. CDR3 length: 15 residues. The CDR3 is CATRTSGSPGNEQFF. DNA of the CDR3: TGTGCCACCCGGACTAGCGGGAGTCCGGGGAATGAGCAGTTCTTC.

This clone was counted only a few times. The chain has TRBV7-2 and TRBJ2-5, with TRBD1 matching 7 bases. The trim removed 3 bases at V and 2 bases at J, leaving 6 bases unmatched. The CDR3 covers 15 residues. Germline V gives CDR1 SGHTA, CDR2 FQGNSA. Written as DNA, the CDR3 is TGTGCCAGCAGCTTCGGACAGGCCCAACAAGAGACCCAGTACTTC. It is translated as CASSFGQAQQETQYF.

A few counts support this clone. The V gene is TRBV25-1, the J gene TRBJ1-5; 7 bases are shared with TRBD1. J lost 6 bases, V lost 4 bases, and 3 bases had no gene match. The CDR3 runs to 13 residues. The germline V gene encodes CDR1 MGHDK and CDR2 SYGVNS. CDR3: CASSADRAQPQHF. The CDR3 DNA reads TGTGCCAGCAGTGCAGACAGGGCTCAGCCCCAGCATTTT. Filled out from reference TRBV25-1 and TRBJ1-5, the complete variable domain reads EADIYQTPRYLVIGTGKKITLECSQTMGHDKMYWYQQDPGMELHLIHYSYGVNSTEKGDLSSESTVSRIRTEHFPLTLESARPSHTSQYLCASSADRAQPQHFGDGTRLSIL.

This chain uses TRBV29-1 with TRBJ2-7; 9 nucleotides match TRBD2. The CDR3 is 12 amino acids. Germline CDR1 reads SQVTM; CDR2 reads ANQGSEA. Unmatched junction bases numbered 1, after V lost 4 bases and J lost 3 bases. The CDR3, as DNA: TGCAGCGTTGGACTAGCGGACTACGAGCAGTACTTC. Protein product: CSVGLADYEQYF.

This clone was counted between two and nine times. In DNA, the CDR3 is TGTGCCAGCAGCATAACTAGCGGGAGAGGCAATGAGCAGTTCTTC. Its protein product is CASSITSGRGNEQFF. The chain couples TRBV11-2 to TRBJ2-1, with 11 positions matching TRBD2. With V trimmed by 5 bases and J by 6 bases, 6 bases remained unmatched. The CDR3 contains 15 residues. The V gene's germline CDR1 is SGHAT and CDR2 FQNNGV.

This clone showed up just a few times. V is TRBV29-1 and J is TRBJ2-3; TRBD2 agrees at 10 bases. V lost 6 bases to trimming and J lost 6 bases; unmatched junction nucleotides: 12. From germline, CDR1 is SQVTM and CDR2 ANQGSEA. This CDR3 region has 15 residues. The CDR3 nucleotides are TGCAGCGTCGCACCGATAGCGGGAGGTTTCGATACGCAGTATTTT. It yields the protein CSVAPIAGGFDTQYF.

The DNA of the CDR3 is TGTGCCTGGAGTGTAGGTGCCGCGCAGCCCCAGCATTTT. Translating gives CAWSVGAAQPQHF. J is TRBJ1-5 and V is TRBV30; D uncertain. Germline-derived CDR1 and CDR2 are GTSNPN and SVGIG (reference sequence). The V end was cut by 0 bases, the J end by 7 bases, with 10 bases between. CDR3 size: 13 residues.

This clone was seen a handful of times. The genes are TRBV9 and TRBJ2-3, with D possibly TRBD2 on 5 matching bases. This CDR3 spans 12 amino acids. Germline-derived CDR1 and CDR2 are SGDLS and YYNGEE. Trimming took 1 base from V and 7 from J, leaving 7 bases between them. CDR3 region: CASSVSGNTQYF. CDR3 coding DNA: TGTGCCAGCAGCGTATCGGGAAATACGCAGTATTTT.

This rearrangement joins TRBV4-1 to TRBJ2-1; 14 nucleotides line up with TRBD2. V was pared by 0 bases and J by 10 bases, with 8 bases of the junction left unmatched. Per germline, CDR1 MGHRA and CDR2 YSYEKL. The CDR3 consists of 17 residues. The chain's CDR3 is CASSQERGTSGREEQFF. The CDR3 bases are TGCGCCAGCAGCCAAGAGCGCGGGACTAGCGGGAGAGAGGAGCAGTTCTTC.

The chain combines TRBV5-1 with TRBJ2-7; TRBD2 agrees at 13 bases. CDR3 length: 16 residues. The germline CDR1 and CDR2 sequences are SGHRS and YFSETQ. Unmatched junction bases numbered 5, after V lost 0 bases and J lost 5 bases. The DNA of the CDR3 is TGCGCCAGCAGCTTGGCCGCCGGGACTAGCGGGAACGAGCAGTACTTC. It specifies CASSLAAGTSGNEQYF.

The CDR3 DNA reads as TGCAGCGTTCAGGGCGACAGGGTCTCTGGAAACACCATATATTTT. Its protein product is CSVQGDRVSGNTIYF. This rearrangement joins TRBV29-1 to TRBJ1-3; 7 nucleotides match TRBD1. Germline V CDR1 and CDR2: SQVTM, ANQGSEA. The CDR3 is made up of 15 amino acids. The V gene end was trimmed by 5 bases and the J gene end by 0 bases; junction bases not matched to a gene: 7.

This clone has a handful of counts. The chain is built from TRBV28 and TRBJ2-5; the D is unclear. The germline V and J ends were trimmed by 5 bases and 7 bases, with 8 bases remaining between them. The germline V gene encodes CDR1 MDHEN and CDR2 SYDVKM. There are 11 residues in the CDR3. The CDR3 DNA sequence: TGTGCCAGCAGTCCTCGGGCGACCCAGTACTTC. It yields the protein CASSPRATQYF.

Only a few counts were recorded for this clone. The rearrangement uses TRBV29-1 and TRBJ2-2; maybe TRBD1 (6 bases). The ends were cut back, 7 bases at V and 0 bases at J, with 12 bases in the middle. This CDR3 spans 14 amino acids. Germline-derived CDR1 and CDR2 are SQVTM and ANQGSEA. DNA of the CDR3: TGCAGCGCTCGGGCAGGGGCGAACACCGGGGAGCTGTTTTTT. Protein: CSARAGANTGELFF.

This clone was picked up a small number of times. The chain combines TRBV11-2 with TRBJ2-5; 7 nucleotides align to TRBD2. The V gene end was trimmed by 1 base and the J gene end by 4 bases; junction bases not matched to a gene: 12. CDR3 length: 17 residues. CDR1 SGHAT and CDR2 FQNNGV come from the germline V gene. The CDR3: CASSLGGVAGVGETQYF. Here the CDR3 DNA reads TGTGCCAGCAGCTTAGGAGGAGTAGCGGGTGTGGGAGAGACCCAGTACTTC.

This clone was recorded a few times. This chain links TRBV14 with TRBJ2-1; 7 nucleotides match TRBD2. The CDR3 has 17 amino acids. Germline V CDR1 and CDR2: SGHDN, FVKESK. Trimming took 0 bases from V and 0 from J; bases not matched to a gene: 5. The CDR3 spells CASSQDQRDVSYNEQFF. The CDR3 coding sequence is TGTGCCAGCAGCCAAGACCAGCGGGACGTCTCCTACAATGAGCAGTTCTTC. Combining the CDR3 with reference TRBV14 and TRBJ2-1 gives the whole variable domain EAGVTQFPSHSVIEKGQTVTLRCDPISGHDNLYWYRRVMGKEIKFLLHFVKESKQDESGMPNNRFLAERTGGTYSTLKVQPAELEDSGVYFCASSQDQRDVSYNEQFFGPGTRLTVL.

This chain connects TRBV28 to TRBJ2-5; 11 bases are a match to TRBD2. Germline V lookup: CDR1 MDHEN, CDR2 SYDVKM. This CDR3 has 14 amino acids. The junction had 9 bases not matched to a gene; V was cut back by 7 bases and J by 8 bases. The CDR3: CASIRGLAEGTQYF. The CDR3 nucleotides are TGTGCCAGCATCCGGGGACTAGCGGAGGGTACCCAGTACTTC.

The chain uses TRBV6-1 and TRBJ2-7; the D is unclear. Germline CDR1 and CDR2: MNHNS and SASEGT. V was pared by 5 bases and J by 6 bases, with 11 bases between. CDR3 size: 12 residues. The CDR3 DNA sequence: TGTGCCAGCAGTCCAAATCTGCTCGAGCAGTACTTC. This sequence encodes CASSPNLLEQYF.

The rearrangement links TRBV25-1 to TRBJ2-7; tentatively, D is TRBD2 (6 bases). The germline V and J ends were trimmed by 3 bases and 4 bases, with 13 bases remaining between them. The CDR3 has 14 residues. The germline gives CDR1 MGHDK, CDR2 SYGVNS. The CDR3 DNA sequence: TGTGCCAGCAGTGAGGCGGGAATCGCGTACGAGCAGTACTTC. This gives the protein CASSEAGIAYEQYF.

This clone showed up just a few times. The V and J genes are TRBV7-9 and TRBJ1-4; 7 bases fit TRBD1. In germline, CDR1 is SEHNR, CDR2 FQNEAQ (reference sequence). The CDR3 is made up of 15 amino acids. V shed 7 bases and J 5 bases; nucleotides not matched to a gene: 10. This CDR3 reads CASTPQGQRNEKLFF. DNA for the CDR3: TGTGCCAGCACCCCCCAGGGACAGCGGAATGAAAAACTGTTTTTT.